The 15 T cell receptor beta chains reported below all come from one sample, sequenced in a study of control samples from healthy donors and cancer patients. The assay was immunoSEQ multiplex PCR, and TCRdb's table has in-frame clones only and misses some. Here the sample spans about 89,000 clones, approximately 86% being singletons. The sample comprised blood. These receptors were collected from a man in his thirties or forties in good health.

A single count supports this clone. CDR3 residues: CAWSGTGRDGYTF. The CDR3, as DNA: TGTGCCTGGAGTGGGACAGGGCGCGATGGCTACACCTTC. This chain connects TRBV30 to TRBJ1-2, with TRBD1 matching 8 bases. The junction had 4 bases not matched to a gene; V was cut back by 1 base and J by 6 bases. CDR3 size: 13 residues. Germline loops: CDR1 GTSNPN, CDR2 SVGIG (reference sequence).

The rearrangement joins TRBV6-2 or TRBV6-3 to TRBJ1-2; D unclear. The CDR3 consists of 15 residues. With 0 bases removed from V and 6 bases from J, the gap between germline ends came to 14 bases. Germline V gives CDR1 MNHEY, CDR2 SVGEGT. CDR3 residues: CASSYSTVEGNGYTF. The CDR3, as DNA: TGTGCCAGCAGTTACTCGACGGTGGAAGGAAATGGCTACACCTTC.

This clone was found a few times. J is TRBJ1-1 and V is TRBV6-5; no reliable D call. The CDR3 spans 14 residues. With 2 bases removed from V and 4 bases from J, the gap between germline ends came to 11 bases. Germline V gene sequence: CDR1 MNHEY, CDR2 SVGAGI. Written as DNA, the CDR3 is TGTGCCAGCAGTTACGATGGGTGGAGCACTGAAGCTTTCTTT. Residues: CASSYDGWSTEAFF.

In the case of this clone: The CDR3 carries no conserved terminal phenylalanine or tryptophan, so it likely arises from a read error. The DNA is left out, because the CDR3 cannot be placed on it with certainty; the CDR3 is given as TCRdb lists it. The genes are TRBV24-1 and TRBJ1-1. The length of the CDR3 is 13 amino acids, counting both ends. The germline CDR1 and CDR2 sequences are KGHDR and SFDVKD. The CDR3 here is CATSGGISIWDGL.

The V gene is TRBV27, the J gene TRBJ2-7; D remains unclear. The CDR3 length is 16 residues. With 0 bases removed from V and 0 bases from J, the gap between germline ends came to 12 bases. In germline, CDR1 is MNHEY, CDR2 SMNVEV (reference sequence). In DNA, the CDR3 is TGTGCCAGCAGTTTATCTCTAGGGCTTAGCTCCTACGAGCAGTACTTC. It specifies CASSLSLGLSSYEQYF.

J is TRBJ2-6 and V is TRBV27, with no clear D. V was clipped by 8 bases and J by 2 bases, with 13 bases between them. Germline V CDR1 and CDR2: MNHEY, SMNVEV (reference sequence). The CDR3 has 15 amino acids. CDR3 loop: CASASESAGANVLTF. The CDR3 bases are TGTGCCAGCGCCAGTGAGAGCGCTGGGGCCAACGTCCTGACTTTC.

This clone was seen a single time. The V gene is TRBV30, the J gene TRBJ1-2, with 7 nucleotides matching TRBD1. CDR1 and CDR2 (germline): GTSNPN, SVGIG (reference sequence). The length of the CDR3 is 13 residues. V was pared by 0 bases and J by 4 bases, with 2 bases of the junction left unmatched. The CDR3 DNA sequence: TGTGCCTGGAGTGTATACAGGGGCTATGGCTACACCTTC. Translated: CAWSVYRGYGYTF.

This rearrangement joins TRBV6-5 to TRBJ2-1; TRBD2 might be the D (6 bases). Per the germline V gene, CDR1 is MNHEY and CDR2 is SVGAGI. V was trimmed by 4 bases and J by 0 bases, leaving 10 bases between them. CDR3 length: 15 residues. The CDR3 DNA is TGTGCCAGCAGTTCGGGACTCGGCTCCTACAATGAGCAGTTCTTC. Translated: CASSSGLGSYNEQFF.

This chain joins TRBV4-1 and TRBJ2-3; 7 bases are shared with TRBD2. CDR1 and CDR2 from the germline V gene are MGHRA and YSYEKL. The junction had 2 bases not matched to a gene; V was cut back by 5 bases and J by 3 bases. CDR3 length: 13 residues. The CDR3 loop is CASSSGATDTQYF. As DNA, the CDR3 is TGCGCCAGCAGCAGCGGGGCTACAGATACGCAGTATTTT.

The rearrangement links TRBV24-1 to TRBJ2-3; 9 nucleotides match TRBD2. Germline V lookup: CDR1 KGHDR, CDR2 SFDVKD. CDR3 length equals 17 residues. V trimming: 3 bases; J trimming: 3 bases; junction bases outside the gene matches: 9. The CDR3 coding sequence is TGTGCCACCAGTGATGTTGTGAGCGGGGGGCCGACAGATACGCAGTATTTT. Its protein is CATSDVVSGGPTDTQYF.

The genes are TRBV2 and TRBJ2-6; D gene uncertain. This CDR3 spans 16 amino acids. V was shortened by 7 bases and J by 4 bases, with 17 bases between the two germline ends. The germline V gene encodes CDR1 SNHLY and CDR2 FYNNEI. CDR3 in amino acids: CASTRPDLRGANVLTF. The DNA for the CDR3 is TGTGCCAGCACCCGTCCCGATCTCCGGGGGGCCAACGTCCTGACTTTC.

The V gene is TRBV6-5, the J gene TRBJ1-4, with D possibly being TRBD1 (5 bases). The CDR3 has 15 residues. Germline V gives CDR1 MNHEY, CDR2 SVGAGI. V dropped 4 bases and J dropped 0 bases, with 9 bases sitting between them. CDR3 sequence (DNA): TGTGCCAGCAGTTCGGACATCGCAACTAATGAAAAACTGTTTTTT. Its translation: CASSSDIATNEKLFF.

This clone has just a few counts. An end of the junction differs from the germline gene, which may be a read error. V is TRBV6-2 or TRBV6-3 and J is TRBJ2-1, with D possibly being TRBD2 (5 bases). Germline CDR1 reads MNHEY; CDR2 reads SVGEGT. The CDR3 is made up of 11 amino acids. The CDR3 loop reads CASSTGVSEIF. The CDR3 region has the DNA TGTGCCAGCAGTACCGGGGTTTCTGAGATCTTC.

The chain carries TRBV7-2 and TRBJ1-5; 9 nucleotides match TRBD1. V shed 5 bases and J 1 base; nucleotides not matched to a gene: 12. CDR1 and CDR2 (germline): SGHTA, FQGNSA. This CDR3 is 18 amino acids long. The DNA of the CDR3 is TGTGCCAGCAGCCTAACCGGGACAGGGCGTAAAAGCAATCAGCCCCAGCATTTT. Residues: CASSLTGTGRKSNQPQHF.

The V call is TRBV18, the J call TRBJ2-1; 9 positions agree with TRBD2. Germline lookup yields CDR1 KGHSH and CDR2 LQKENI. The CDR3 spans 16 residues. J gave up 6 bases and V 3 bases, and 9 bases lay outside the gene matches. The CDR3 nucleotides read TGTGCCAGCTCACCGCTGGACTCGCGGGGGGGCAATGAGCAGTTCTTC. This translates into CASSPLDSRGGNEQFF.